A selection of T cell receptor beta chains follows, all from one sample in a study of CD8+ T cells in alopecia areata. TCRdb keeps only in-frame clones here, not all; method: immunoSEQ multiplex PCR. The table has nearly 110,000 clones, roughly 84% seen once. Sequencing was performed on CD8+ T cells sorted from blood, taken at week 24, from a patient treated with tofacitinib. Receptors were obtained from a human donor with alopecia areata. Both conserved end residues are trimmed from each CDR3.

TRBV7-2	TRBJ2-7	ASSSPGQNEQY
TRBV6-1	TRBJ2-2	ASSVGRGSPGELF
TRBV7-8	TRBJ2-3	ASSDPLAGETDTQY
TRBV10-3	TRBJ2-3	AIRDAGFTDTQY
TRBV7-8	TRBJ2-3	ASSRAGLVLAGMKADTQY
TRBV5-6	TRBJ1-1	ASSYQDWSNTEAF
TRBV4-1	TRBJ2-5	ASSQVQGQETQY
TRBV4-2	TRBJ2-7	ASSQEGGVLSEQY
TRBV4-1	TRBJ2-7	ASSQVIFSGTGSTYEQY
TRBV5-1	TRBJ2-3	ASSFRTDTQY
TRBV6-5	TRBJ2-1	ASSYSGGSYNEQF
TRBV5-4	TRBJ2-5	ASSFPQETQY
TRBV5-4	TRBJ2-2	ASSWGTGPTGELF
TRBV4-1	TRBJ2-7	ASSQDGTGYEQY
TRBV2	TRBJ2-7	ASGDPAYEQY
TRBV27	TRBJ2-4	ASSLGPPTGAKNIQY
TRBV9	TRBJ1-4	ASSDNPGTGHNEKLF
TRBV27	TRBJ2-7	ATSTGGHEQY
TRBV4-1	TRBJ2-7	ASSLYHPGQTYEQY
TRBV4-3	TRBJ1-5	ASSPVQGETQH
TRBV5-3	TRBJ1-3	ARSLTDHSGNTIY
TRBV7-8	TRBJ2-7	ASSFVGQTYEQY
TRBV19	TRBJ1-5	ASLRTGKSNQPQH
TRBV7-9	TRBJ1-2	ASSSGQAPYGYT
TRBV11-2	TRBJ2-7	ASSLGTVIYEQY
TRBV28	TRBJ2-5	ASSPGGRSQETQY
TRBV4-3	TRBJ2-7	ASSQDGSMSSYEQY
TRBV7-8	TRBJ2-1	ASSLGTSGGVYNEQF
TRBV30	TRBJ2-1	AWSRDPAHYNEQF